The text below deals with one T cell receptor beta chain. V dropped 3 bases and J dropped 4 bases, with 13 bases sitting between them. Looked up from germline, CDR1 is LNHNV and CDR2 is YYDKDF (reference sequence). The CDR3 length is 14 residues. This entry comes from a study of blood T cell repertoires in COVID-19. In the original analysis: Amplified reference gene primers provided the basis for estimating nucleated cell counts. Sequencing used immunoSEQ multiplex PCR; TCRdb keeps in-frame clones, though not all of them. V, J and clone size are those of that table, while D and trimming were read from the DNA. The data contain some 200,000 clones, roughly four fifths of them seen just once; the ten biggest clones take up roughly 6.1%.

The rearrangement links TRBV15 to TRBJ2-7; the D gene is possibly TRBD2 (6 bases). This sequence originates from a woman aged 40 to 50 with acute or convalescent COVID-19. Sequencing was performed on peripheral blood. The CDR3 region has the DNA TGTGCCACCAGCAGGGGGGGTTCGGGGTACGAGCAGTACTTC. Protein product: CATSRGGSGYEQYF.